A single sample is the source of the 4 T cell receptor beta chains below, sequenced in a study of cytomegalovirus exposure and HLA in healthy donors. Vbeta (60) and Jbeta (13) primers were used in the PCR. Assay: immunoSEQ multiplex PCR; the TCRdb copy retains only in-frame clones and omits some. Here the sample spans 160,000 or so clones, approximately 88% being singletons. Material: PBMCs. These receptors originate from a man aged 30 to 45 in good health and CMV-seronegative.

This clone was counted between two and nine times. The chain couples TRBV5-1 to TRBJ2-3; no firm D call. The CDR3 extends over 14 amino acids. CDR1 and CDR2 from the germline V gene are SGHRS and YFSETQ. The germline V and J ends were trimmed by 0 bases and 0 bases, with 5 bases remaining between them. CDR3 in DNA: TGCGCCAGCAGCTTGGAACAGAGCACAGATACGCAGTATTTT. Protein: CASSLEQSTDTQYF. Combining the CDR3 with reference TRBV5-1 and TRBJ2-3 gives the whole variable domain KAGVTQTPRYLIKTRGQQVTLSCSPISGHRSVSWYQQTPGQGLQFLFEYFSETQRNKGNFPGRFSGRQFSNSRSEMNVSTLELGDSALYLCASSLEQSTDTQYFGPGTRLTVL.

The chain combines TRBV11-2 with TRBJ2-7; TRBD1 matches at 9 bases. CDR3 length: 14 amino acids. Unmatched junction bases numbered 7, after V lost 5 bases and J lost 5 bases. Germline CDR1 and CDR2: SGHAT and FQNNGV. CDR3 sequence reads: CASSHNRGRNEQYF. CDR3 sequence (DNA): TGTGCCAGCAGCCACAACAGGGGGCGCAACGAGCAGTACTTC. The full variable domain, its missing parts supplied by reference TRBV11-2 and TRBJ2-7, is EAGVAQSPRYKIIEKRQSVAFWCNPISGHATLYWYQQILGQGPKLLIQFQNNGVVDDSQLPKDRFSAERLKGVDSTLKIQPAKLEDSAVYLCASSHNRGRNEQYFGPGTRLTVT.

This clone was recorded a few times. V and J are TRBV11-2 and TRBJ1-4, with no clear D. This CDR3 contains 16 residues. Germline V gives CDR1 SGHAT, CDR2 FQNNGV. V was cut by 5 bases and J by 7 bases, with 20 bases left in between. In nucleotides, the CDR3 is TGTGCCAGCAGCGGTCCGGTGGCGGGCTGGACTGAAAAACTGTTTTTT. It codes for CASSGPVAGWTEKLFF. Together with reference TRBV11-2 and TRBJ1-4, the CDR3 gives the full variable domain: EAGVAQSPRYKIIEKRQSVAFWCNPISGHATLYWYQQILGQGPKLLIQFQNNGVVDDSQLPKDRFSAERLKGVDSTLKIQPAKLEDSAVYLCASSGPVAGWTEKLFFGSGTQLSVL.

The rearrangement joins TRBV15 to TRBJ1-2; 7 bases match TRBD1. V shed 6 bases and J 4 bases; nucleotides not matched to a gene: 5. CDR3 length: 13 amino acids. Germline V lookup: CDR1 LNHNV, CDR2 YYDKDF (reference sequence). CDR3 sequence reads: CATRIQGTYGYTF. The CDR3 DNA follows: TGTGCCACCAGAATACAGGGGACCTATGGCTACACCTTC. Combining the CDR3 with reference TRBV15 and TRBJ1-2 gives the whole variable domain DAMVIQNPRYQVTQFGKPVTLSCSQTLNHNVMYWYQQKSSQAPKLLFHYYDKDFNNEADTPDNFQSRRPNTSFCFLDIRSPGLGDTAMYLCATRIQGTYGYTFGSGTRLTVV.